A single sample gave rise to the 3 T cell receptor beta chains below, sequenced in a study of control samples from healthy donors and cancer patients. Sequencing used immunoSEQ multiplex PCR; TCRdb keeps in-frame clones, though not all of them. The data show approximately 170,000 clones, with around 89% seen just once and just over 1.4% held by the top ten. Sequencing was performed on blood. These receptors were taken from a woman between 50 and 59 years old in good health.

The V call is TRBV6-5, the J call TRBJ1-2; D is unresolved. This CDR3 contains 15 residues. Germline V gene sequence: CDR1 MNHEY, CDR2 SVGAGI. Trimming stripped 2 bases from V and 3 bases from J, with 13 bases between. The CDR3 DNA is TGTGCCAGCAGTTACCGGTCACGGTATGACTATGGCTACACCTTC. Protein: CASSYRSRYDYGYTF.

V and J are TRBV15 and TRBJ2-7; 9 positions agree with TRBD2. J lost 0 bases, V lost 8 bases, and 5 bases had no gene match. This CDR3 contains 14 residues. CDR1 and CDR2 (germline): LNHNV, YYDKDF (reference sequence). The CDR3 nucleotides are TGTGCCACCGAAAATAGCGGGAGCTCCTACGAGCAGTACTTC. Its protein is CATENSGSSYEQYF.

The CDR3 DNA reads TGTGCCAGCAGTTACTCGATTAACGAGGATAATTCACCCCTCCACTTT. Protein: CASSYSINEDNSPLHF. This chain connects TRBV6-6 to TRBJ1-6; D remains ambiguous. Trimming left V 0 bases short and J 5 bases short, with 11 bases between. The CDR3 length is 16 residues. Germline values: CDR1 MNHNY, CDR2 SVGAGI (reference sequence).